The 30 T cell receptor beta chains below all came from one sample that was sequenced in a study of CD8 T cells in ankylosing spondylitis. TCRdb recomputed calls from the 5' RACE reads with MiXCR, one row per CDR3 protein. The table lists fewer than 650,000 distinct CDR3 sequences, 9.5% to 15% of them singletons. Their specific antigens are unknown. Overall study results and limits: About 8 highly homologous variants made up a TCR beta motif, and this motif appeared characteristic of ankylosing spondylitis blood.

Sequenced sample: blood, either unsorted or a sorted T cell fraction (not recorded which). The source is a male donor with ankylosing spondylitis.

The chain combines TRBV25-1 with TRBJ1-3; D gene ambiguous. There are 15 residues in the CDR3. Trimming pared 3 bases from V and 2 bases from J, leaving 11 bases between. In germline, CDR1 is MGHDK, CDR2 SYGVNS. The CDR3 is CASSDPARAGNTIYF. The CDR3 coding sequence is TGTGCCAGCAGTGACCCAGCACGGGCTGGAAACACCATATATTTT.

The V gene is TRBV11-2, the J gene TRBJ2-1; D might be TRBD2 (5 bases). This CDR3 has 16 residues. CDR1 SGHAT and CDR2 FQNNGV come from the germline V gene. With 0 bases removed from V and 5 bases from J, the gap between germline ends came to 14 bases. Written as DNA, the CDR3 is TGTGCCAGCAGCTTAGATCTGGGGAGACTGCACAATGAGCAGTTCTTC. Amino acid sequence: CASSLDLGRLHNEQFF.

This clonotype appeared many times. V usage is TRBV7-9 and J usage is TRBJ1-5, with unresolved D. The length of the CDR3 is 13 residues. CDR1 is SEHNR and CDR2 is FQNEAQ in the germline V gene (reference sequence). Trimming took 1 base from V and 3 from J, leaving 4 bases between them. The CDR3 region has the DNA TGTGCCAGCAGCTTAGGGTACAATCAGCCCCAGCATTTT. This encodes CASSLGYNQPQHF.

The chain has TRBV7-2 and TRBJ2-2; D possibly corresponds to TRBD2 (5 bases). From germline, CDR1 is SGHTA and CDR2 FQGNSA. CDR3 length: 15 amino acids. Deletions cut 1 base from V and 4 bases from J, with 10 bases between. CDR3 amino acids: CASSLGWAGTGELFF. The CDR3 DNA is TGTGCCAGCAGCTTAGGTTGGGCGGGCACCGGGGAGCTGTTTTTT. Combining the CDR3 with reference TRBV7-2 and TRBJ2-2 gives the whole variable domain GAGVSQSPSNKVTEKGKDVELRCDPISGHTALYWYRQSLGQGLEFLIYFQGNSAPDKSGLPSDRFSAERTGGSVSTLTIQRTQQEDSAVYLCASSLGWAGTGELFFGEGSRLTVL.

V gene TRBV15 combines with J gene TRBJ2-6, with D unresolved. The CDR3 contains 15 residues. Germline CDR1 LNHNV, CDR2 YYDKDF (reference sequence). V was trimmed by 1 base and J by 0 bases, leaving 4 bases between them. The CDR3: CATSRADSGANVLTF. The CDR3 DNA reads as TGTGCCACCAGCAGAGCTGACTCTGGGGCCAACGTCCTGACTTTC.

The table lists this clonotype with a few counts. V and J are TRBV3-1 and TRBJ1-3, with 9 bases lining up with TRBD1. Trimming cost V 4 bases and J 2 bases; bases outside gene matches: 6. Germline V CDR1 and CDR2: LGHDT, YNNKEL (reference sequence). The CDR3 has 16 residues. This CDR3 is CASSLGTGLTGNTIYF. CDR3 DNA sequence: TGTGCCAGCAGCCTCGGGACAGGGCTTACTGGAAACACCATATATTTT.

V gene TRBV24-1 combines with J gene TRBJ2-3, with TRBD1 identical over 11 bases. The ends lost 4 bases at V and 1 base at J; junction bases unmatched: 3. The CDR3 contains 16 residues. Germline-derived CDR1 and CDR2 are KGHDR and SFDVKD. Written as DNA, the CDR3 is TGTGCCACCAGTGACCAGGGACAGGGGGGCACAGATACGCAGTATTTT. Protein product: CATSDQGQGGTDTQYF.

This clonotype was picked up a small number of times. The chain employs TRBV29-1 and TRBJ2-3; 8 nucleotides agree with TRBD2. CDR3 size: 15 residues. CDR1 is SQVTM, CDR2 ANQGSEA, per germline. Trimming cost V 3 bases and J 6 bases; bases outside gene matches: 11. CDR3: CSVDGAGGSRDTQYF. CDR3 DNA: TGCAGCGTTGATGGTGCGGGGGGCTCAAGGGATACGCAGTATTTT.

At least ten counts were recorded for this clonotype. The rearrangement uses TRBV12-3 or TRBV12-4 and TRBJ1-1; D is uncertain. Between the trimmed V and J ends, which lost 3 bases and 10 bases, there was a span of 15 bases. There are 13 residues in the CDR3. CDR3 bases: TGTGCCAGCAGTTTGCTCAACGACTTCGGAGCTTTCTTT. This sequence encodes CASSLLNDFGAFF.

This clonotype was observed a handful of times. The genes are TRBV7-2 and TRBJ2-5; D is unresolved. The CDR3 is 15 amino acids. Germline lookup yields CDR1 SGHTA and CDR2 FQGNSA. The V and J ends lost 0 bases and 1 base respectively, with 9 bases between them. In DNA form, the CDR3 reads TGTGCCAGCAGCTTAGCTATAGGACCCCAAGAGACCCAGTACTTC. Its protein product is CASSLAIGPQETQYF. The full variable domain, its missing parts supplied by reference TRBV7-2 and TRBJ2-5, is GAGVSQSPSNKVTEKGKDVELRCDPISGHTALYWYRQSLGQGLEFLIYFQGNSAPDKSGLPSDRFSAERTGGSVSTLTIQRTQQEDSAVYLCASSLAIGPQETQYFGPGTRLLVL.

This clonotype was recorded many times. The chain combines TRBV5-1 with TRBJ2-7, with D possibly matching TRBD2 (6 bases). V gave up 0 bases and J gave up 3 bases, with 13 bases separating them. Germline loops: CDR1 SGHRS, CDR2 YFSETQ. The CDR3 has 15 amino acids. CDR3 coding DNA: TGCGCCAGCAGCTTGGGGCCTAGCGCGAACTACGAGCAGTACTTC. Its protein is CASSLGPSANYEQYF.

This clonotype was observed a few times. The chain has TRBV10-3 and TRBJ1-5; D not resolved. The CDR3 sequence is 14 residues long. Trimming cost V 2 bases and J 6 bases, with 11 bases left between them. CDR1 is ENHRY, CDR2 SYGVKD, per germline. The CDR3 DNA reads TGTGCCATCAGTGAGAGGGCAGGTGGTCAGCCCCAGCATTTT. Translated: CAISERAGGQPQHF.

This clonotype was picked up a small number of times. This chain uses TRBV4-1 with TRBJ2-5; 13 bases map to TRBD2. Per the germline V gene, CDR1 is MGHRA and CDR2 is YSYEKL. The CDR3 runs 16 residues. The trim removed 1 base at V and 3 bases at J, leaving 2 bases unmatched. Written as DNA, the CDR3 is TGCGCCAGCAGCCAAGGAACTAGCGGGAGGGAAGAGACCCAGTACTTC. Encoded protein: CASSQGTSGREETQYF.

This clonotype was counted a few times. The chain employs TRBV7-8 and TRBJ1-2; D is undetermined. This CDR3 has 12 residues. V was cut by 7 bases and J by 7 bases, with 13 bases left in between. The germline gives CDR1 SGHVS, CDR2 FQNEAQ. This CDR3 reads CASTLSGFGYTF. The CDR3 DNA follows: TGTGCCAGCACCCTTAGTGGGTTTGGCTACACCTTC.

This clonotype was detected many times. The rearrangement uses TRBV12-3 or TRBV12-4 and TRBJ1-1, with TRBD1 identical over 7 bases. J lost 11 bases, V lost 1 base, and 13 bases had no gene match. This CDR3 has 15 residues. CDR3 sequence: CASSLGFWGQSDAFF. As DNA, the CDR3 is TGTGCCAGCAGTTTAGGGTTTTGGGGACAGAGCGATGCTTTCTTT.

The table lists this clonotype with a few counts. This chain connects TRBV3-1 to TRBJ2-7; a possible D gene is TRBD2 (6 bases). Germline V gene data show CDR1 as LGHDT and CDR2 as YNNKEL (reference sequence). Between the trimmed V and J ends, which lost 4 bases and 3 bases, there was a span of 13 bases. This CDR3 is 14 amino acids long. The CDR3 region is CASSPRSGYYEQYF. CDR3 in DNA: TGTGCCAGCAGCCCCCGTAGCGGATACTACGAGCAGTACTTC.

The chain joins TRBV9 to TRBJ2-2; D is perhaps TRBD1 (6 bases). Germline values: CDR1 SGDLS, CDR2 YYNGEE. Trimming left V 3 bases short and J 3 bases short, with 9 bases between. The CDR3 is 14 amino acids. DNA for the CDR3: TGTGCCAGCAGCGATCCAGGGGACACCGGGGAGCTGTTTTTT. Amino acid sequence: CASSDPGDTGELFF.

This clonotype was found a few times. The chain joins TRBV25-1 to TRBJ2-5, with D possibly called TRBD1 or TRBD2 (6 bases each). CDR1 and CDR2 from the germline V gene are MGHDK and SYGVNS. The CDR3 contains 16 residues. Trimming removed 0 bases from V and 1 base from J, with 12 bases in between. In nucleotides, the CDR3 is TGTGCCAGCAGTGAATACTGGGGGGCCCGCCAAGAGACCCAGTACTTC. Translation gives CASSEYWGARQETQYF.

This clonotype was recorded at least ten times. The chain combines TRBV12-3 or TRBV12-4 with TRBJ1-3; D uncertain. V gave up 5 bases and J gave up 4 bases, with 15 bases separating them. The CDR3 totals 15 residues. This chain's CDR3 is CASSAREAGGNTIYF. CDR3 nucleotides: TGTGCCAGCAGTGCCCGGGAGGCTGGGGGAAACACCATATATTTT.

This clonotype was counted at least ten times. This chain joins TRBV12-3 or TRBV12-4 and TRBJ1-2, with D uncertain. This CDR3 region has 14 residues. V was clipped by 6 bases and J by 8 bases, with 19 bases between them. Here the CDR3 reads CASSSAPVGYGYTF. The CDR3, as DNA: TGTGCCAGCAGCTCCGCCCCAGTAGGGTACGGCTACACCTTC.

This clonotype came up a few times. The chain couples TRBV15 to TRBJ2-1, with 10 bases that match TRBD2. CDR1 and CDR2 from the germline V gene are LNHNV and YYDKDF (reference sequence). This CDR3 region has 17 residues. V dropped 0 bases and J dropped 7; count of bases not matched to a gene: 9. Here the CDR3 DNA reads TGTGCCACCAGCAGAGATCGAGGGAGCGGGAGGGGGAATGAGCAGTTCTTC. Protein product: CATSRDRGSGRGNEQFF.

This clonotype was seen a handful of times. The chain is built from TRBV11-2 and TRBJ1-5; the match to TRBD1 covers 8 bases. The V segment lost 0 bases and the J segment 0 bases; nucleotides outside the gene matches: 1. From germline, CDR1 is SGHAT and CDR2 FQNNGV. CDR3 length equals 16 residues. The CDR3 DNA reads TGTGCCAGCAGCTTAGATACAGGGGGTAGCAATCAGCCCCAGCATTTT. It encodes CASSLDTGGSNQPQHF. The variable domain in full, with the rest retrieved from reference TRBV11-2 and TRBJ1-5, is EAGVAQSPRYKIIEKRQSVAFWCNPISGHATLYWYQQILGQGPKLLIQFQNNGVVDDSQLPKDRFSAERLKGVDSTLKIQPAKLEDSAVYLCASSLDTGGSNQPQHFGDGTRLSIL.

In its sample, this clonotype was seen a few times. The chain joins TRBV20-1 to TRBJ2-7; the match to TRBD2 covers 7 bases. Germline V gives CDR1 DFQATT, CDR2 SNEGSKA (reference sequence). This CDR3 has 14 amino acids. J lost 3 bases, V lost 0 bases, and 5 bases had no gene match. CDR3 nucleotides: TGCAGTGCTAGAGATCGGGCGGGGGACTACGAGCAGTACTTC. Translation: CSARDRAGDYEQYF.

The genes are TRBV19 and TRBJ1-5, with no clear D. This CDR3 has 16 amino acids. Germline CDR1 LNHDA, CDR2 SQIVND (reference sequence). V dropped 4 bases and J dropped 6 bases, with 19 bases sitting between them. CDR3 coding DNA: TGTGCCAGTAGTACCGACCTGTCCCATTTAGGTCAGCCCCAGCATTTT. It is translated as CASSTDLSHLGQPQHF.

This clonotype was counted between two and nine times. The chain employs TRBV7-8 and TRBJ2-2, with D perhaps matching TRBD1 or TRBD2 (6 bases each). Germline lookup yields CDR1 SGHVS and CDR2 FQNEAQ. The CDR3 has 14 amino acids. V was shortened by 7 bases and J by 1 base, with 10 bases between the two germline ends. The CDR3 DNA reads TGTGCCAGCAAGGGGGGAGTGAACACCGGGGAGCTGTTTTTT. Its translation is CASKGGVNTGELFF.

This clonotype showed up just a few times. The V call is TRBV7-9, the J call TRBJ2-3; TRBD2 matches at 9 bases. V lost 8 bases and J lost 1; bases outside the gene matches: 13. The CDR3 runs to 17 residues. The germline V gene encodes CDR1 SEHNR and CDR2 FQNEAQ (reference sequence). The CDR3: CASSGGRATARTDTQYF. Written as DNA, the CDR3 is TGTGCCAGCTCGGGCGGGAGGGCCACCGCACGCACAGATACGCAGTATTTT.

Many counts were recorded for this clonotype. The chain couples TRBV12-3 or TRBV12-4 to TRBJ1-2; D unresolved. The CDR3 is 14 amino acids. The germline V and J ends were trimmed by 6 bases and 6 bases, with 17 bases remaining between them. The CDR3 reads CASSSRAGLHGYTF. In nucleotides, the CDR3 is TGTGCCAGCAGCTCTCGGGCCGGTCTCCATGGCTACACCTTC.

The rearrangement uses TRBV3-1 and TRBJ1-5, with D possibly being TRBD1 (5 bases). This CDR3 has 15 residues. Germline loops: CDR1 LGHDT, CDR2 YNNKEL (reference sequence). With 2 bases removed from V and 5 bases from J, the gap between germline ends came to 13 bases. The CDR3 DNA is TGTGCCAGCAGCCAAACGGGGGAAGAGGATCAGCCCCAGCATTTT. This gives the protein CASSQTGEEDQPQHF.

This clonotype was counted between two and nine times. The gene calls are TRBV7-8 and TRBJ2-1, with 10 bases fitting TRBD2. The germline V gene has CDR1 SGHVS and CDR2 FQNEAQ. J was trimmed by 10 bases and V by 1 base; bases with no gene match: 7. The CDR3 consists of 15 residues. The CDR3: CASSLDLAGVREQFF. In DNA form, the CDR3 reads TGTGCCAGCAGCTTAGACCTAGCGGGAGTACGGGAGCAGTTCTTC.

At least ten counts were recorded for this clonotype. CDR3 in amino acids: CASSFGTLVRYGYTF. The CDR3 DNA follows: TGTGCCAGCAGTTTTGGGACACTTGTACGCTATGGCTACACCTTC. The J gene is TRBJ1-2, the V gene TRBV12-3 or TRBV12-4; D is possibly TRBD1 (6 bases). The V end lost 3 bases, the J end lost 4 bases, and 15 bases lay between the germline ends. This CDR3 spans 15 amino acids.